The entry below gives a single T cell receptor beta chain sequence along with its context. This entry comes from a study of PD-L1 blockade in urothelial cancer. About the study: Earlier, patients had received 0 to 3 chemotherapy regimens. The researchers analyzed blood 3 weeks (second dose) and 6 weeks after treatment start.

Every PCR got spiked synthetic TCR analog templates. The protocol was immunoSEQ multiplex PCR, while the TCRdb copy is restricted to in-frame clones and leaves out a portion. The table records fewer than 95,000 clones, roughly 84% of them present only once. J gave up 2 bases and V 6 bases, and 5 bases lay outside the gene matches. This CDR3 is 15 amino acids long. Germline CDR1 and CDR2: SEHNR and FQNEAQ (reference sequence). Time point specified: pretreatment peripheral blood. Patients each gave 1 to 8 samples, pretreatment and on-treatment. Sample: PBMCs, taken around atezolizumab (anti-PD-L1) treatment. The receptor was derived from a man in his 60s with urothelial cancer. This chain links TRBV7-9 with TRBJ2-1, with 9 bases matching TRBD2. The CDR3 here is CASRATSGTYNEQFF. CDR3 sequence (DNA): TGTGCCAGCAGGGCGACTAGCGGAACCTACAATGAGCAGTTCTTC.